These T cell receptor beta chains were read from a single sample in a study of PD-L1 blockade in urothelial cancer. The repertoire was sequenced with immunoSEQ multiplex PCR; TCRdb's copy has only in-frame clones and lacks some. The sample consists of roughly 40,000 clones, roughly 86% of them appearing once. The sequencing here drew on PBMCs, taken around atezolizumab (anti-PD-L1) treatment. The receptors stem from an older man with urothelial cancer. The CDR3 runs from the conserved cysteine through the conserved F or W. The order of the fields is D gene, J gene, V gene, clone size, CDR3 protein, CDR3 DNA. D genes are given only for firm matches. Clone size, where shown, is once, few, many, or a class for clones that have expanded.

-,TRBJ2-2,TRBV19,-,CASSISNRRPGELFF,TGTGCCAGTAGTATTTCAAACCGGAGACCCGGGGAGCTGTTTTTT
-,TRBJ2-5,TRBV5-1,-,CASRGQGSFEETQYF,TGCGCCAGCAGGGGGCAGGGATCATTTGAAGAGACCCAGTACTTC
-,TRBJ1-5,TRBV19,-,CASSISATAGSPQHF,TGTGCCAGTAGTATTTCTGCGACAGCCGGTTCGCCCCAGCATTTT
-,TRBJ2-7,TRBV5-1,-,CASSFAGAGSYEQYF,TGCGCCAGCAGCTTCGCGGGGGCCGGCTCCTACGAGCAGTACTTC
TRBD2,TRBJ2-1,TRBV7-2,-,CASSYAGGGFNEQFF,TGTGCCAGCAGCTACGCGGGAGGGGGGTTCAATGAGCAGTTCTTC
-,TRBJ2-7,TRBV7-2,-,CASSLAGQGSYEQYF,TGTGCCAGCAGCTTAGCGGGCCAGGGGAGTTACGAGCAGTACTTC
-,TRBJ1-4,TRBV10-3,-,CAISDQPGSNEKLFF,TGTGCCATCAGTGACCAACCAGGGTCTAATGAAAAACTGTTTTTT
TRBD1,TRBJ1-2,TRBV7-6,-,CASSLATAGTVHGYTF,TGTGCCAGCAGCTTAGCAACTGCCGGGACAGTCCATGGCTACACCTTC
TRBD1,TRBJ1-2,TRBV10-3,-,CAITAGTGNLNYGYTF,TGTGCCATCACCGCCGGGACAGGGAATCTTAACTATGGCTACACCTTC
-,TRBJ2-7,TRBV11-2,-,CASSGTSYEQYF,TGTGCCAGCAGCGGTACTTCCTACGAGCAGTACTTC
-,TRBJ2-1,TRBV19,few,CASTQGNEQFF,TGTGCCAGTACCCAGGGAAATGAGCAGTTCTTC
-,TRBJ1-1,TRBV19,few,CASSIDPFMNTEAFF,TGTGCCAGTAGTATAGACCCCTTTATGAACACTGAAGCTTTCTTT
TRBD2,TRBJ2-1,TRBV4-3,-,CASSPHNGLAAYNEQFF,TGCGCCAGCAGCCCCCATAACGGACTAGCGGCCTACAATGAGCAGTTCTTC
TRBD1,TRBJ1-1,TRBV7-9,-,CASSSRPGQGARNTEAFF,TGTGCCAGCAGCTCCCGACCGGGACAGGGGGCGAGAAACACTGAAGCTTTCTTT
TRBD1,TRBJ1-5,TRBV28,few,CASRGDRDVSQPQHF,TGTGCCAGCAGGGGGGACAGGGACGTTAGTCAGCCCCAGCATTTT
-,TRBJ2-5,TRBV19,few,CASSIADRTGTPQETQYF,TGTGCCAGTAGTATAGCAGACAGGACCGGGACACCCCAAGAGACCCAGTACTTC
TRBD1,TRBJ1-1,TRBV5-5,-,CASGKILRQGGPNYTEAFF,TGTGCCAGCGGAAAGATTTTGAGACAGGGTGGACCTAATTACACTGAAGCTTTCTTT
TRBD1,TRBJ1-3,TRBV6-1,-,CASSATGGTGNTIYF,TGTGCCAGCAGTGCCACAGGGGGGACTGGAAACACCATATATTTT
TRBD1,TRBJ2-2,TRBV6-1,-,CASSEKTGVNTGELFF,TGTGCCAGCAGTGAGAAGACAGGGGTGAACACCGGGGAGCTGTTTTTT
TRBD2,TRBJ2-3,TRBV4-1,-,CASSQGVLAGGTDTQYF,TGCGCCAGCAGCCAAGGTGTGCTAGCGGGGGGCACAGATACGCAGTATTTT
-,TRBJ1-2,TRBV19,-,CASTEHPNYGYTF,TGTGCCAGTACCGAGCACCCAAACTATGGCTACACCTTC
TRBD1,TRBJ2-7,TRBV4-1,-,CASSQAPGTGIEQYF,TGCGCCAGCAGCCAAGCCCCCGGGACAGGGATCGAGCAGTACTTC
TRBD2,TRBJ2-7,TRBV28,-,CASSVGGYEQYF,TGTGCCAGCAGCGTCGGGGGGTACGAGCAGTACTTC
TRBD1,TRBJ2-3,TRBV6-4,-,CASSDGPGGAADTQYF,TGTGCCAGCAGTGACGGGCCAGGGGGCGCGGCAGATACGCAGTATTTT
TRBD1,TRBJ1-5,TRBV6-1,once,CASSGTGTGSNQPQHF,TGTGCCAGCAGTGGAACCGGGACAGGGTCCAATCAGCCCCAGCATTTT
TRBD1,TRBJ1-2,TRBV6-5,-,CASTLGTEYGYTF,TGTGCCAGCACCCTAGGGACAGAATATGGCTACACCTTC
TRBD1,TRBJ2-1,TRBV6-4,few,CASSDEQGAYNEQFF,TGTGCCAGCAGTGACGAACAGGGGGCCTACAATGAGCAGTTCTTC
TRBD1,TRBJ2-5,TRBV5-1,-,CASSLLMGQGQETQYF,TGCGCCAGCAGCCTCCTGATGGGACAGGGTCAAGAGACCCAGTACTTC
-,TRBJ1-1,TRBV7-9,-,CASSLVKSMNTEAFF,TGTGCCAGCAGCTTAGTGAAGAGCATGAACACTGAAGCTTTCTTT
-,TRBJ1-1,TRBV7-9,-,CASSTYDGEAFF,TGTGCCAGCAGCACCTACGACGGGGAAGCTTTCTTT
TRBD1,TRBJ1-1,TRBV5-8,-,CASSLIDRGGNTEAFF,TGTGCCAGCAGCTTAATCGACAGGGGGGGAAACACTGAAGCTTTCTTT
-,TRBJ1-2,TRBV10-3,-,CAIKGGGSGYTF,TGTGCCATCAAGGGAGGGGGTTCTGGCTACACCTTC
TRBD1,TRBJ1-1,TRBV19,once,CASSTDRDRATEAFF,TGTGCCAGTAGTACGGACCGGGACAGGGCCACTGAAGCTTTCTTT
-,TRBJ2-1,TRBV9,-,CASSAPGSSYNEQFF,TGTGCCAGCAGCGCACCCGGGAGCTCGTACAATGAGCAGTTCTTC
TRBD2,TRBJ2-7,TRBV5-1,-,CASSLDPAGGSYEQYF,TGCGCCAGCAGCTTGGATCCAGCGGGAGGATCCTACGAGCAGTACTTC
TRBD2,TRBJ2-7,TRBV7-2,-,CASSSSTSGSNEQYF,TGTGCCAGCAGCTCGTCGACTAGCGGGAGTAACGAGCAGTACTTC
TRBD1,TRBJ1-1,TRBV6-1,-,CASSEVDRGTEAFF,TGTGCCAGCAGTGAAGTGGACAGGGGCACTGAAGCTTTCTTT
-,TRBJ2-7,TRBV7-6,-,CASSSSSYEQYF,TGTGCCAGCAGCTCCAGCTCCTACGAGCAGTACTTC
-,TRBJ2-2,TRBV7-9,few,CASSLTRLVAGELFF,TGTGCCAGCAGCTTAACTCGTCTAGTAGCCGGGGAGCTGTTTTTT
-,TRBJ1-2,TRBV7-2,-,CASSLAGDTQYGYTF,TGTGCCAGCAGCTTAGCCGGGGACACCCAATATGGCTACACCTTC
TRBD2,TRBJ2-5,TRBV9,-,CASSVGLAGTMETQYF,TGTGCCAGCAGCGTCGGACTAGCGGGAACGATGGAGACCCAGTACTTC
-,TRBJ1-1,TRBV7-6,-,CASSPTFQGRLEAFF,TGTGCCAGCAGCCCAACCTTCCAAGGGAGGCTTGAAGCTTTCTTT
-,TRBJ2-2,TRBV6-5,-,CASRIGLLTGELFF,TGTGCCAGCAGGATTGGACTTCTCACCGGGGAGCTGTTTTTT
-,TRBJ2-6,TRBV11-2,-,CASSNKQALRANVLTF,TGTGCCAGCAGCAACAAACAGGCCCTGAGGGCCAACGTCCTGACTTTC